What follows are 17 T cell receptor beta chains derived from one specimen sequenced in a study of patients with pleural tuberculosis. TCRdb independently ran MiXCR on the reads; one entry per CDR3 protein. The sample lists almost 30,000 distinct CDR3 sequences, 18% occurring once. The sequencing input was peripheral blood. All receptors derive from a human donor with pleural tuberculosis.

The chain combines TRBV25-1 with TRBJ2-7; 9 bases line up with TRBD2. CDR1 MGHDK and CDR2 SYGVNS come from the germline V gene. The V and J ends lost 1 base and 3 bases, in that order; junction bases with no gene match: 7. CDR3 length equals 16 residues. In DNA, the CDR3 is TGTGCCAGCAGTGAATTTAGCGGGAGAATTGGCTACGAGCAGTACTTC. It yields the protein CASSEFSGRIGYEQYF.

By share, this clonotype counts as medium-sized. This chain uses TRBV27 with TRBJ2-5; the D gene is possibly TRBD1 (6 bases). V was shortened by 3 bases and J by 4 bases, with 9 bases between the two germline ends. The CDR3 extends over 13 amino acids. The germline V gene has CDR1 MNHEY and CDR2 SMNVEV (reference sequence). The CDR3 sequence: CASSLDRAETQYF. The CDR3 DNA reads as TGTGCCAGCAGTTTGGACAGAGCAGAGACCCAGTACTTC.

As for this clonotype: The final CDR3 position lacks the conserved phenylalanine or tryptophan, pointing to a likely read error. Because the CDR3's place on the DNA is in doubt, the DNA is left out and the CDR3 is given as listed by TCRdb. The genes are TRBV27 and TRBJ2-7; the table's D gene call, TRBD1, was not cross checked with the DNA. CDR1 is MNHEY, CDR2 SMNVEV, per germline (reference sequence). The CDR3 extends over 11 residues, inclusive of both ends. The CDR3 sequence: CASSFGTEQCS.

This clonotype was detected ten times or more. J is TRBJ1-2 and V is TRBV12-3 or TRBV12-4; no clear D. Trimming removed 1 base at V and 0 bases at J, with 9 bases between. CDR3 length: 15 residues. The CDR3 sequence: CASSLDQGPNYGYTF. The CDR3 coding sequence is TGTGCCAGCAGTTTAGATCAAGGGCCTAACTATGGCTACACCTTC.

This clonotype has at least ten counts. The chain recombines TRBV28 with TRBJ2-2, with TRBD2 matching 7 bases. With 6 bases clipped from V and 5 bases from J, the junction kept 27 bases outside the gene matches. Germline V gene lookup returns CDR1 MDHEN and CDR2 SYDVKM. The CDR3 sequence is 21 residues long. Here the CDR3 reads CASSSPLDGRTWALSTGELFF. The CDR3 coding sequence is TGTGCCAGCAGCTCGCCCTTGGACGGGAGGACCTGGGCCTTGAGTACCGGGGAGCTGTTTTTT.

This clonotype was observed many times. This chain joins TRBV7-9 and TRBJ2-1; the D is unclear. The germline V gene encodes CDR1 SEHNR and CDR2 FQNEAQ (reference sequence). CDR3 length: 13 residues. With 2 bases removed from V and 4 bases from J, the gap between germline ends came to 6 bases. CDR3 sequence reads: CASSLFAYNEQFF. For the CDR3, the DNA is TGTGCCAGCAGCTTATTCGCTTACAATGAGCAGTTCTTC.

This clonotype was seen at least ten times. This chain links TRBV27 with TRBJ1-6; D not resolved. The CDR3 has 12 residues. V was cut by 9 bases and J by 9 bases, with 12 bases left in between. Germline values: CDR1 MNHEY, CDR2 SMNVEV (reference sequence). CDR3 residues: CASTDVGSPLHF. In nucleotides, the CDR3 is TGTGCCAGTACCGATGTAGGTTCACCCCTCCACTTT.

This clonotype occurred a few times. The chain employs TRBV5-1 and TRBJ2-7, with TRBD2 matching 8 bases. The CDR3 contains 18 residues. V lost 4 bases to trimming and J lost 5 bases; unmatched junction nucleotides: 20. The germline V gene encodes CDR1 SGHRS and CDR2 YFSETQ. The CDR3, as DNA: TGCGCCAGCAGCCCCGGCTCCGGGAGGGCCGCGAGTGTGGACGAGCAGTACTTC. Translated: CASSPGSGRAASVDEQYF. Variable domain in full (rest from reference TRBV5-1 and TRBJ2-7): KAGVTQTPRYLIKTRGQQVTLSCSPISGHRSVSWYQQTPGQGLQFLFEYFSETQRNKGNFPGRFSGRQFSNSRSEMNVSTLELGDSALYLCASSPGSGRAASVDEQYFGPGTRLTVT.

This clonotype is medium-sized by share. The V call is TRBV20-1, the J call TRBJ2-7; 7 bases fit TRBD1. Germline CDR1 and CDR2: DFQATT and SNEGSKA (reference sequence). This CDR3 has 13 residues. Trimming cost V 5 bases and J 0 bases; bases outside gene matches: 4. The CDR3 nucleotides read TGCAGTGCTCGTGGACAGGACTCCTACGAGCAGTACTTC. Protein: CSARGQDSYEQYF.

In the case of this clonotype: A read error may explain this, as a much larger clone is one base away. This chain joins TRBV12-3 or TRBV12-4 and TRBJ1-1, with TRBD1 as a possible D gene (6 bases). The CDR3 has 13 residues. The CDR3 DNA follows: TGTGCCACCTCGGACAGAATGAACACTGAAGCTTCCTTT. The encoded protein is CATSDRMNTEASF.

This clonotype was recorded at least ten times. The CDR3 loop reads CSAREHSNAYGYTF. CDR3 DNA sequence: TGCAGTGCTAGAGAACACAGCAATGCCTATGGCTACACCTTC. V and J are TRBV20-1 and TRBJ1-2; no definite D call. The CDR3 loop spans 14 amino acids. Trimming removed 0 bases from V and 4 bases from J, with 12 bases in between. Looked up from germline, CDR1 is DFQATT and CDR2 is SNEGSKA (reference sequence).

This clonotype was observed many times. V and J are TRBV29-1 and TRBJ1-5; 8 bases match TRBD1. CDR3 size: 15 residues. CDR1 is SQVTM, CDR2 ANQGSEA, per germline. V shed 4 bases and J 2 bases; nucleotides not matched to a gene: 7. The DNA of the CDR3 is TGCAGCGTTGCCCAGGGGGCGGATGGCAATCAGCCCCAGCATTTT. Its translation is CSVAQGADGNQPQHF.

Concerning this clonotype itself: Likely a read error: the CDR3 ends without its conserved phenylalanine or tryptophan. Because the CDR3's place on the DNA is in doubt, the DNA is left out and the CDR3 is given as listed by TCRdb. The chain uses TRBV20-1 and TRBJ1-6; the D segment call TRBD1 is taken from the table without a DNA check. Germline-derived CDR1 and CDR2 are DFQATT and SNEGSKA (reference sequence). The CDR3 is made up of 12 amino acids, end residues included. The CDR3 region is CSAGTGNSPLPC.

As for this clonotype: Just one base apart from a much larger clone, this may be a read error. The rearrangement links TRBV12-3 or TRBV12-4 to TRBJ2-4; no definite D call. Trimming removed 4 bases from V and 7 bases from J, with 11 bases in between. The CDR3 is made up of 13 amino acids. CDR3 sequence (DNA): TGTGCCAGCAGTTCTGGCGGCCCTAACATTCAGTACTTC. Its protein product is CASSSGGPNIQYF.

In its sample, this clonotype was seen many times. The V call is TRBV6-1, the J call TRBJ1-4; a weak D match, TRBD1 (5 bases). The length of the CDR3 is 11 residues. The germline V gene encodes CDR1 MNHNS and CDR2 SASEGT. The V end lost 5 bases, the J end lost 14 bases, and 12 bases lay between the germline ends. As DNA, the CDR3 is TGTGCCAGCAGTTGGGGACCTAAGCTGTTTTTT. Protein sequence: CASSWGPKLFF.

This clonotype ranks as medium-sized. This CDR3 is CASSLDKRGLTEAFF. The CDR3 bases are TGTGCCAGCAGTCTCGATAAACGGGGTTTGACTGAAGCTTTCTTT. V usage is TRBV27 and J usage is TRBJ1-1; D ambiguous. Per the germline V gene, CDR1 is MNHEY and CDR2 is SMNVEV (reference sequence). The CDR3 runs 15 residues. V lost 5 bases and J 5 bases, leaving 18 bases between the germline ends.

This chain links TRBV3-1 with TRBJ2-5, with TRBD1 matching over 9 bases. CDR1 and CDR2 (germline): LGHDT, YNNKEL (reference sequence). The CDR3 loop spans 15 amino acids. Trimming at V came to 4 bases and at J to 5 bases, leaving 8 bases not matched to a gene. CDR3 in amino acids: CASSRPIGTGETQYF. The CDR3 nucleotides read TGTGCCAGCAGCCGTCCCATCGGGACAGGGGAGACCCAGTACTTC.